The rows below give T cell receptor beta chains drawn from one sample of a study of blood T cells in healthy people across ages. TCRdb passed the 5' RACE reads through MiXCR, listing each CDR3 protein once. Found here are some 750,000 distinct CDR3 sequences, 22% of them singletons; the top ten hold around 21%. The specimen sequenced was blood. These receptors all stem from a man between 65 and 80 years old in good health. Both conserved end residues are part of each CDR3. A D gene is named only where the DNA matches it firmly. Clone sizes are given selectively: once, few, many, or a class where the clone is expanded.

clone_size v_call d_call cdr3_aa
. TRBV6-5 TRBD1 CASRDQQASRDRQYF
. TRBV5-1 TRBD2 CASSSGLVGNEQFF
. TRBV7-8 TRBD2 CASSLIAGIFYNEQFF
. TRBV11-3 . CASSHGSGVRGYTF
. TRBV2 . CASSNSGSGNTTYF
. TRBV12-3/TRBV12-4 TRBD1 CASSMDRGRVQYF
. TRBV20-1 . CSARATGVITQYF
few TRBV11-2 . CASSWVGRANYGYAF
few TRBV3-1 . CASSHMPSGANVLTF
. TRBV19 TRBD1 CASSIPAGGDEKLFF
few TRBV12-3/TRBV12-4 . CASSASPPSSYNEQFF
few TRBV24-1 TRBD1 CATSDLGRQGNYNEQFF
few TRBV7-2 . CASSLGWGGDEKLFF
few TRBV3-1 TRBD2 CASSHSGRTYNEQFF
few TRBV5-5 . CASSLVGAGDGYTF
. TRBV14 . CASRGPGRKSAGNTIYF
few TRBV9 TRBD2 CASSPGGPPTYNEQFF
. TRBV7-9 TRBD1 CASSPRTGGAYNEQFF
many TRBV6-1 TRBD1 CASSFTGVEYEQYF
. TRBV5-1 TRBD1 CASSVDRGRDGYTF
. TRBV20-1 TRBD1 CSASWGQGNIQYF
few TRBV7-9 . CASSSPKGMAGYTF
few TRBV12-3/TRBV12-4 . CASSPTGSGYGYTF
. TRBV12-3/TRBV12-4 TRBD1 CASSFFPDRGFGYTF
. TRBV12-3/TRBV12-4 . CASRRAPQETQYF
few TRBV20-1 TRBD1 CSARNRGRETQYF
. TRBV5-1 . CASSAVRGHEQYF
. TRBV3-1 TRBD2 CASSQERVLAGETDTQYF
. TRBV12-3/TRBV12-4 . CASSLARLAGELFF
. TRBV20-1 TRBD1 CSAYRGPVGQPQHF
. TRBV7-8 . CASSPGEGTETQYF
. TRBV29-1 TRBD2 CSVEDAGTSGSMETQYF
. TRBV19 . CASSIAVGGELFF
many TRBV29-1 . CSVELETQYF
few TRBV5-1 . CASSLAVGGNEKLFF
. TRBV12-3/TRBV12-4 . CASSLGPHYEQYF
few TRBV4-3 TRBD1 CASSSNPRTGTGNTIYF
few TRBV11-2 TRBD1 CASSFGTGKNKAEAFF
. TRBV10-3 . CAISDGSWVYGYTF
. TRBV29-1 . CSVEDPTEIYGYTF
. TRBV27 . CASSLPGPGELFF
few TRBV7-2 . CASSFAPARGGGVNYEQYF
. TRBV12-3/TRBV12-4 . CASSSPLGGVSTDTQYF
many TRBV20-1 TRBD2 CSASGASGVAKNIQYF
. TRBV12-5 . CASGWADTQYF
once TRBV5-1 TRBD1 CASRVGQGETQYF
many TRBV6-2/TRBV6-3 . CASSYGQDTGELFF
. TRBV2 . CASSMGAQYNEQFF
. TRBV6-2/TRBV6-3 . CAIKNHRDVYQPQHF
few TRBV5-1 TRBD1 CASSLSGQSYGYTF
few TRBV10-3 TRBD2 CAISDGGGLNNEQFF
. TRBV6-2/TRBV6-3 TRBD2 CASSYTSASSYNEQFF